Listed below are T cell receptor beta chains from one sample, sequenced in a study of CD8+CD57+ T cells in acquired aplastic anemia. TCRdb itself ran the reads through MiXCR, one entry per CDR3 protein. The table shows about 160,000 distinct CDR3 sequences, with roughly 40% occurring only once. The sample comprised sorted CD4+, CD8+, or CD8+CD57+ T cells (not recorded which) from PBMCs. These receptors were obtained from a human donor in good health. Both conserved end residues are part of each CDR3. The D gene is left open where the match is weak. Size is omitted from some rows. Given values are once, few, many or a class for expanded clones.

J,size,V,D,CDR3,DNA
TRBJ2-5,.,TRBV19,.,CASSITGTNPQTQYF,TGTGCCAGTAGTATTACAGGGACCAACCCGCAGACCCAGTACTTC
TRBJ2-6,.,TRBV7-2,.,CASSLDPTF,TGTGCCAGCAGCCTAGACCCGACTTTC
TRBJ2-7,.,TRBV14,.,CASSPSFPFGYEQYF,TGTGCCAGCAGCCCATCCTTCCCATTTGGATACGAGCAGTACTTC
TRBJ2-2,.,TRBV10-3,TRBD1,CAISEGRGLNTGELFF,TGTGCCATCAGTGAGGGCAGGGGGCTGAACACCGGGGAGCTGTTTTTT
TRBJ2-7,many,TRBV10-3,TRBD2,CAISEAAGGLYEQYF,TGTGCCATCAGTGAGGCGGCGGGGGGACTATACGAGCAGTACTTC
TRBJ2-7,.,TRBV20-1,TRBD2,CSATSGGAEYEQYF,TGCAGTGCTACTAGCGGGGGGGCGGAGTACGAGCAGTACTTC
TRBJ1-5,many,TRBV10-2,.,CASTQDSNQPQHF,TGCGCCAGCACTCAGGATAGCAATCAGCCCCAGCATTTT
TRBJ2-3,many,TRBV29-1,.,CSVEWADTQYF,TGCAGCGTTGAGTGGGCAGATACGCAGTATTTT
TRBJ2-7,.,TRBV20-1,TRBD1,CSADPRTGIGEQYF,TGCAGTGCTGACCCTCGGACAGGGATAGGCGAGCAGTACTTC
TRBJ1-1,many,TRBV5-4,TRBD1,CASKVGQTNTEAFF,TGTGCCAGCAAAGTGGGACAGACAAACACTGAAGCTTTCTTT
TRBJ2-7,few,TRBV2,TRBD1,CASDPGGRNEQYF,TGTGCCAGCGACCCAGGGGGCAGGAACGAGCAGTACTTC
TRBJ2-6,few,TRBV3-1,TRBD1,CASSQWTGVGANVLTF,TGTGCCAGCAGCCAATGGACAGGGGTCGGGGCCAACGTCCTGACTTTC
TRBJ1-2,.,TRBV20-1,.,CSAREGLGYGYTF,TGCAGTGCTAGAGAGGGTTTGGGCTATGGCTACACCTTC
TRBJ2-7,.,TRBV19,TRBD1,CASSTRDSYEQYF,TGTGCCAGTAGTACCCGGGACAGCTACGAGCAGTACTTC
TRBJ2-2,few,TRBV28,.,CASSLGTGELFF,TGTGCCAGCAGTTTAGGTACCGGGGAGCTGTTTTTT
TRBJ1-2,.,TRBV29-1,.,CSALMQGNCGYTF,TGCAGCGCCCTCATGCAGGGAAACTGTGGCTACACCTTC
TRBJ2-5,few,TRBV7-2,TRBD2,CASSRSGTETQYF,TGTGCCAGCAGCCGTAGCGGGACGGAGACCCAGTACTTC
TRBJ1-3,.,TRBV10-3,.,CAISEPSKGDTGGNTIYF,TGTGCCATCAGTGAGCCTTCGAAGGGTGACACTGGAGGAAACACCATATATTTT
TRBJ1-4,many,TRBV20-1,.,CSAVEGYSGKLFF,TGCAGTGCGGTTGAGGGTTATAGTGGAAAACTGTTTTTT
TRBJ2-7,many,TRBV24-1,TRBD1,CATSGQGSEQYF,TGTGCCACCAGTGGACAGGGGTCCGAGCAGTACTTC
TRBJ2-6,few,TRBV6-1,TRBD1,CASRVQGAGSGANVLTF,TGTGCCAGCAGGGTCCAGGGGGCTGGCTCTGGGGCCAACGTCCTGACTTTC
TRBJ1-5,.,TRBV6-5,TRBD1,CASSYVQGSQPQHF,TGTGCCAGCAGTTATGTACAGGGGAGTCAGCCCCAGCATTTT
TRBJ1-1,many,TRBV12-3/TRBV12-4,.,CASKRNTEAFF,TGTGCCAGCAAACGGAACACTGAAGCTTTCTTT
TRBJ1-2,.,TRBV12-3/TRBV12-4,TRBD1,CASSLMDRNYTF,TGTGCCAGCAGTTTAATGGACAGGAACTACACCTTC
TRBJ2-2,many,TRBV5-4,TRBD2,CASSLGLAGAGELFF,TGTGCCAGCAGTTTGGGGCTAGCGGGAGCCGGGGAGCTGTTTTTT
TRBJ1-1,.,TRBV7-9,.,CASRLVTEAFF,TGTGCCAGCAGACTAGTCACTGAAGCTTTCTTT
TRBJ1-1,.,TRBV5-6,.,CASSPAGARTEAFF,TGTGCCAGCAGCCCGGCGGGGGCAAGAACTGAAGCTTTCTTT
TRBJ1-5,.,TRBV19,TRBD1,CASLSRTGEGQPQHF,TGTGCCAGCCTATCCCGGACAGGGGAAGGGCAGCCCCAGCATTTT
TRBJ2-5,.,TRBV7-7,.,CASRGTEGETQYF,TGTGCCAGCAGGGGCACAGAAGGAGAGACCCAGTACTTC
TRBJ2-3,few,TRBV3-1,.,CASSQAHSTDTQYF,TGTGCCAGCAGCCAAGCGCATAGCACAGATACGCAGTATTTT
TRBJ2-7,.,TRBV28,.,CASTTSPYEQYF,TGTGCCAGCACTACTAGTCCCTACGAGCAGTACTTC
TRBJ2-7,.,TRBV4-1,TRBD2,CASSQDASGVSYEQYF,TGCGCCAGCAGCCAAGATGCTAGCGGGGTGTCCTACGAGCAGTACTTC
TRBJ2-2,.,TRBV5-5,TRBD2,CASRGGGGTGELFF,TGTGCCAGCAGAGGTGGGGGGGGCACCGGGGAGCTGTTTTTT
TRBJ1-5,few,TRBV4-1,.,CASSQEPDGISNQPQHF,TGCGCCAGCAGCCAAGAACCCGACGGAATAAGCAATCAGCCCCAGCATTTT
TRBJ1-1,.,TRBV6-1,.,CASKGGTNTEAFF,TGTGCCAGCAAAGGGGGGACGAACACTGAAGCTTTCTTT
TRBJ2-5,.,TRBV4-3,TRBD1,CASSQGVAGGFQETQYF,TGCGCCAGCAGCCAAGGGGTGGCAGGGGGCTTCCAAGAGACCCAGTACTTC
TRBJ1-1,many,TRBV20-1,.,CSAPARVGGWTEAFF,TGCAGTGCCCCTGCACGGGTGGGAGGATGGACTGAAGCTTTCTTT
TRBJ1-5,.,TRBV10-3,.,CAISDSGGRNQPQHF,TGTGCCATCAGCGACTCAGGCGGACGCAATCAGCCCCAGCATTTT
TRBJ1-1,.,TRBV19,.,CASRQTVTSTEAFF,TGTGCCAGTCGCCAGACGGTTACGAGCACTGAAGCTTTCTTT
TRBJ1-3,.,TRBV7-8,.,CASSVNGNSGNTIYF,TGTGCCAGCAGCGTAAATGGCAACTCTGGAAACACCATATATTTT
TRBJ2-7,.,TRBV6-2/TRBV6-3,.,CASSYSRNRAYEQYF,TGTGCCAGCAGTTACTCCCGCAACCGGGCTTACGAGCAGTACTTC
TRBJ1-2,few,TRBV7-2,TRBD1,CASSSGTAYGYTF,TGTGCCAGCAGCTCCGGGACAGCCTATGGCTACACCTTC
TRBJ1-2,.,TRBV3-1,.,CASSPSRRGGGYGYTF,TGTGCCAGCAGCCCTTCTAGAAGGGGCGGGGGTTATGGCTACACCTTC
TRBJ2-7,.,TRBV2,.,CASGPNKYF,TGTGCCAGCGGACCTAATAAGTACTTC
TRBJ1-3,.,TRBV7-2,.,CASSRQKTIYF,TGTGCCAGCAGTCGACAGAAGACCATATATTTT
TRBJ2-5,.,TRBV18,.,CASSPGAQETQYF,TGTGCCAGCTCACCCGGAGCCCAAGAGACCCAGTACTTC
TRBJ1-1,once,TRBV29-1,.,CSVVRKLNTEAFF,TGCAGCGTTGTTCGGAAGTTGAACACTGAAGCTTTCTTT
TRBJ2-1,.,TRBV7-8,TRBD2,CASSLGASGGYNEQFF,TGTGCCAGCAGCTTAGGGGCTAGCGGGGGGTACAATGAGCAGTTCTTC
TRBJ1-1,.,TRBV2,.,CASSVTGSNTEAFF,TGTGCCAGCAGTGTAACAGGGTCGAACACTGAAGCTTTCTTT
TRBJ1-4,many,TRBV9,.,CASSVGGRNEKLFF,TGTGCCAGCAGCGTAGGAGGACGGAATGAAAAACTGTTTTTT